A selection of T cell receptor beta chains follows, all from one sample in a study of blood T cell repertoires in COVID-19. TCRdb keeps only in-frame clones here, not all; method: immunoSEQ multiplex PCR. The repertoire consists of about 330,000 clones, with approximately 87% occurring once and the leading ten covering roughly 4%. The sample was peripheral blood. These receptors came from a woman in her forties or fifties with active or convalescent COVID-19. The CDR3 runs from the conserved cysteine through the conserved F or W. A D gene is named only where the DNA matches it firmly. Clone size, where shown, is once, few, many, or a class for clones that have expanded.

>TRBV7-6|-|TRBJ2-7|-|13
CASSLVGVGEQYF
TGTGCCAGCAGCCTTGTAGGGGTTGGGGAGCAGTACTTC
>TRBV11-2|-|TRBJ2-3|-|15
CASSPGALRTDTQYF
TGTGCCAGCAGCCCCGGTGCTCTTCGCACAGATACGCAGTATTTT
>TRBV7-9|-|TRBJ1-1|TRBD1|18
CASSLVDYRTGGNTEAFF
TGTGCCAGCAGCTTAGTAGATTATCGGACAGGGGGAAACACTGAAGCTTTCTTT
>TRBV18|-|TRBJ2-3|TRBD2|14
CASSHLAGTDTQYF
TGTGCCAGCTCACATCTAGCGGGTACCGATACGCAGTATTTT
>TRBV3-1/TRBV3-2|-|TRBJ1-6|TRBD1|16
CASSQGGQGIGSPLHF
TGTGCCAGCAGCCAAGGGGGACAGGGGATTGGATCACCCCTCCACTTT
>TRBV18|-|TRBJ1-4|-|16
CASSPRTPTTNEKLFF
TGTGCCAGCTCACCACGGACACCAACAACTAATGAAAAACTGTTTTTT
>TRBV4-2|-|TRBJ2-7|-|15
CASSHGTGSSYEQYF
TGTGCCAGCAGCCATGGTACAGGGAGCTCCTACGAGCAGTACTTC
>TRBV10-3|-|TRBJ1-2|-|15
CAISDLQTVRGGYTF
TGTGCCATCAGTGACCTGCAGACCGTTAGGGGGGGGTACACCTTC
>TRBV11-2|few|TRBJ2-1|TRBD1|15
CASSPTGQTYNEQFF
TGTGCCAGCAGCCCTACGGGACAGACCTACAATGAGCAGTTCTTC
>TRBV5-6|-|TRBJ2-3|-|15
CASSFRDSFADTQYF
TGTGCCAGCAGCTTCCGGGACTCTTTCGCAGATACGCAGTATTTT
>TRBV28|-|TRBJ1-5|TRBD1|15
CASKKAGGSNQPQHF
TGTGCCAGCAAGAAGGCAGGGGGGAGCAATCAGCCCCAGCATTTT
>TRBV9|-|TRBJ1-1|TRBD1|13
CASSGQGSTEAFF
TGTGCCAGCAGCGGACAGGGTAGCACTGAAGCTTTCTTT
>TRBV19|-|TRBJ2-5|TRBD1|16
CASSRGGTGSRETQYF
TGTGCCAGTAGTCGTGGAGGGACAGGGTCGAGAGAGACCCAGTACTTC
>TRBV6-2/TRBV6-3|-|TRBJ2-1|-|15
CASSYSKYFWNEQFF
TGTGCCAGCAGTTACTCGAAATACTTCTGGAATGAGCAGTTCTTC
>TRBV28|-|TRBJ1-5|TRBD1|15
CASRRGRRGNQPQHF
TGTGCCAGCAGGAGGGGGCGCAGGGGCAATCAGCCCCAGCATTTT
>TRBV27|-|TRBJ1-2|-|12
CASSYGMGGYTF
TGTGCCAGCAGTTACGGGATGGGTGGCTACACCTTC
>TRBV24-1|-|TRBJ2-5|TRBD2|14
CATSEPSGGETQYF
TGTGCCACCAGTGAGCCTAGCGGAGGAGAGACCCAGTACTTC
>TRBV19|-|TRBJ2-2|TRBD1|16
CASSIGDRGHTGELFF
TGTGCCAGTAGTATCGGTGACAGGGGGCACACCGGGGAGCTGTTTTTT
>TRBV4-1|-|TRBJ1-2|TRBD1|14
CASSPFAGGYGYTF
TGCGCCAGCAGCCCGTTTGCAGGGGGATATGGCTACACCTTC
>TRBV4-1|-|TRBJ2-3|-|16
CASSLLGVGAADTQYF
TGCGCCAGCAGCCTGCTGGGCGTGGGAGCCGCAGATACGCAGTATTTT
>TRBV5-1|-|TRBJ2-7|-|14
CASSPRAASYEQYF
TGCGCCAGCAGCCCGCGGGCTGCTTCCTACGAGCAGTACTTC
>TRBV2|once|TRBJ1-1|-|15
CASSEVRTKNTEAFF
TGTGCCAGCAGTGAAGTTCGGACAAAGAACACTGAAGCTTTCTTT
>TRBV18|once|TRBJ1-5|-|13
CASSGDTNQPQHF
TGTGCCAGCTCAGGGGACACCAATCAGCCCCAGCATTTT
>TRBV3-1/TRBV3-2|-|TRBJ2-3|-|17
CASSPQSRGALINTQYF
TGTGCCAGCAGCCCTCAGTCACGGGGGGCCCTCATTAATACGCAGTATTTT
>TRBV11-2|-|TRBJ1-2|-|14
CASSPSTGKYGYTF
TGTGCCAGCAGCCCATCGACAGGAAAATATGGCTACACCTTC
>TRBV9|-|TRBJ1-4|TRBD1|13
CASRGQSNEKLFF
TGTGCCAGCAGGGGACAGTCTAATGAAAAACTGTTTTTT
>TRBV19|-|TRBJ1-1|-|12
CASSGGYTEAFF
TGTGCCAGTAGTGGGGGGTACACTGAAGCTTTCTTT
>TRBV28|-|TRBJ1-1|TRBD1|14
CASGPTGGGTEAFF
TGTGCCAGCGGACCGACAGGGGGTGGCACTGAAGCTTTCTTT